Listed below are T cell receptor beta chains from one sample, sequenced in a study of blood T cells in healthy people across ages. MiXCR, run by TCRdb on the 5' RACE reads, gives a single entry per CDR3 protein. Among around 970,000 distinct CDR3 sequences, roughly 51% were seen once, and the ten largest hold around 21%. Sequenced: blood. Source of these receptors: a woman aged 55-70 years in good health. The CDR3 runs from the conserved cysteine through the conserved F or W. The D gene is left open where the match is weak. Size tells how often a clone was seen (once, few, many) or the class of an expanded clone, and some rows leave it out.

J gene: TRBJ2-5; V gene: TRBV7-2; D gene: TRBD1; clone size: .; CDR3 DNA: TGTGCCAGCAGTTACAACAGGGGTAAACAAGAGACCCAGTACTTC; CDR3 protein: CASSYNRGKQETQYF
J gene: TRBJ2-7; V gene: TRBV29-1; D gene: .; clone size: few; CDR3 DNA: TGCAGCGTTGAATCGCGGTCCTACGAGCAGTACTTC; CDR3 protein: CSVESRSYEQYF
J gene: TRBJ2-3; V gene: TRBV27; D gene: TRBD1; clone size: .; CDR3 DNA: TGTGCCAGCAGTTCCATGGACAGGGGGCGATCCGATACGCAGTATTTT; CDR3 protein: CASSSMDRGRSDTQYF
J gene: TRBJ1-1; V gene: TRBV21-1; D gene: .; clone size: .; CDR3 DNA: TGTGCCAGCAGCAAAGGGAGGGCGAACACTGAAGCTTTCTTT; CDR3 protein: CASSKGRANTEAFF
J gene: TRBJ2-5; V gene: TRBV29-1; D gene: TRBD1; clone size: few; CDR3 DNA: TGCAGCGTTCCGGGACAGACTTACCAAGAGACCCAGTACTTC; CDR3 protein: CSVPGQTYQETQYF
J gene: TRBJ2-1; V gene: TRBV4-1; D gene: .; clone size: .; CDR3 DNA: TGCGCCAGCAGCCAGCCGGGACCCAGAAATGAGCAGTTCTTC; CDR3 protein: CASSQPGPRNEQFF
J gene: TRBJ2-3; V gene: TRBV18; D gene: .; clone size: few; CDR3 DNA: TGTGCCAGCTCACCGGACGGTGGTAGGGGTCCAGATACGCAGTATTTT; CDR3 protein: CASSPDGGRGPDTQYF
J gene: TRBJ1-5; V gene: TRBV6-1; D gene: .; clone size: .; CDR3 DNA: TGTGCCAGCAGTGCATCCCGGGACAAAAATCAGCCCCAGCATTTT; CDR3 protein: CASSASRDKNQPQHF
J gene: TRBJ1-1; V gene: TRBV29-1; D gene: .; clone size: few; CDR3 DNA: TGCAGCGTTGCTCAGGGGCCTTTCACTGAAGCTTTCTTT; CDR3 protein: CSVAQGPFTEAFF
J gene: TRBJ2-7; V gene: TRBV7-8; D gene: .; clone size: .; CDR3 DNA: TGTGCCAGCAGCTCTCCGATCTTACAGTCGATAACCTTTTACGAGCAGTACTTC; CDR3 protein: CASSSPILQSITFYEQYF
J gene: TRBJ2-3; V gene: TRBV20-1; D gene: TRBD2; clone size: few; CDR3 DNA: TGCAGTGCTGCCCCCGGGACTAGCGGCACAGATACGCAGTATTTT; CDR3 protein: CSAAPGTSGTDTQYF
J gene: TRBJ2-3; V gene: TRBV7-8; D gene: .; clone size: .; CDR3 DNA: TGTGCCAGCAGCCCATGGGATAGCACAGACACGCAGTATTTT; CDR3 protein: CASSPWDSTDTQYF
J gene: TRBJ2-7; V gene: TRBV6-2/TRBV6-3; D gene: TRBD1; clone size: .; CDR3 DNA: TGTGCCAGCAGAAAGGACAGGGGGAAAAATGGGCAGTACTTC; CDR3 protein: CASRKDRGKNGQYF
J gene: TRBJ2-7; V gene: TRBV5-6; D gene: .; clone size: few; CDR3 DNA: TGTGCCAGCAGCTCCGGGCTAGAAGGGGACGAGCAGTACTTC; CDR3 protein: CASSSGLEGDEQYF
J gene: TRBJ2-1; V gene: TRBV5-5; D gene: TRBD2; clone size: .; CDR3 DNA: TGTGCCAGCAGTTTGGGGATAGCGGGAGGGCCATACAATGAGCAGTTCTTC; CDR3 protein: CASSLGIAGGPYNEQFF
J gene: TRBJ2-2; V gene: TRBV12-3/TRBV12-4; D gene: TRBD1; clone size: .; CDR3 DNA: TGTGCCAGCAGTTGGGACAGCGCGAACACCGGGGAGCTGTTTTTT; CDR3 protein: CASSWDSANTGELFF
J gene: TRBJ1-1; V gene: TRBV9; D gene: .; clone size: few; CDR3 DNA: TGTGCCAGCAGCAGAAGGGGGATCGGCACTGAAGCTTTCTTT; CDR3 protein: CASSRRGIGTEAFF
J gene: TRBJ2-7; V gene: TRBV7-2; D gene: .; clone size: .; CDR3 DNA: TGTGCCAGCAGCCGCCCGGGGATATCCTACGAGCAGTACTTC; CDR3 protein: CASSRPGISYEQYF
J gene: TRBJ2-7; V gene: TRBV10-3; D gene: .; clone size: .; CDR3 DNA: TGTGCCCATTATACCTACGAGCAGTACTTC; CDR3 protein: CAHYTYEQYF
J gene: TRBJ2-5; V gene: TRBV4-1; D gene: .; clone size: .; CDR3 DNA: TGCGCCAGCAGCCAAGATGGAGCTGGAAGGGAGCAGTACTTC; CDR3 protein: CASSQDGAGREQYF
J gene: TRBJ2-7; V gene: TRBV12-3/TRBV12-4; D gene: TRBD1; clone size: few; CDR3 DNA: TGTGCCAGCAGTAACCCCGGGACAGGGACTTGGGAGCAGTACTTC; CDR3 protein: CASSNPGTGTWEQYF
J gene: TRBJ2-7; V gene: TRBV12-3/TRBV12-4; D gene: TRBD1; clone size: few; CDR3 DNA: TGTGCCAGCCGACGACAGGGAAGAGACGAGCAGTACTTC; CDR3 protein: CASRRQGRDEQYF
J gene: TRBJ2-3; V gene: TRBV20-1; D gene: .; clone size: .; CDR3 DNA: TGCAGTGCTCCACAGGGCCACACAGATACGCAGTATTTT; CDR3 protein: CSAPQGHTDTQYF
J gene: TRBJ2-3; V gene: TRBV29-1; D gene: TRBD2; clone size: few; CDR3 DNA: TGCAGCCTTCAAGGGCTAGCGGGGGGCACAGATACGCAGTATTTT; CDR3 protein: CSLQGLAGGTDTQYF
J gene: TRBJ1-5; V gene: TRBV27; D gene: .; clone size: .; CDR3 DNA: TGTGCCAGCAGTCTAACGCCTCCGTTTGCGACCAGCAATCAGCCCCAGCATTTT; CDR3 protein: CASSLTPPFATSNQPQHF
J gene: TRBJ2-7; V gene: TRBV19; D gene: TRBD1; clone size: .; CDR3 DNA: TGTGCCAGTAGTAGAGTGGACAGGGTTCACGAGCAGTACTTC; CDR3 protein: CASSRVDRVHEQYF
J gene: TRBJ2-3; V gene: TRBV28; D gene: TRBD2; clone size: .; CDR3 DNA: TGTGCCAGCAGTTTATATAGGGAGGGCGATACGCAGTATTTT; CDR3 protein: CASSLYREGDTQYF
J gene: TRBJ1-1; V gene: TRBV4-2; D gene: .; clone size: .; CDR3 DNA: TGTGCCAGCAGCCAAAGCACGTCACGGACGAACACTGAAGCTTTCTTT; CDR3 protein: CASSQSTSRTNTEAFF
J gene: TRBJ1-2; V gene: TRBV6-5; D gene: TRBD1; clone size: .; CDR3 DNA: TGTGCCAGCAGTGACAGGGTTAGGGGCTACACCTTC; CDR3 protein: CASSDRVRGYTF
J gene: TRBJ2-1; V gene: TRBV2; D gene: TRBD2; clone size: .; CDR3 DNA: TGTGCCAGCAGTGAAGGAGGGACTAGCTATGTTGAGCAGTTCTTC; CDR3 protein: CASSEGGTSYVEQFF
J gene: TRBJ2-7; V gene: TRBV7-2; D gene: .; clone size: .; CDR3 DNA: TGTGCCAGCAGCGAGAACGGGGGGCCCGAGCAGTACTTC; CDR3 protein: CASSENGGPEQYF
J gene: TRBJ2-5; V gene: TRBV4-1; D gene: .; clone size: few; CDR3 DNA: TGCGCCAGCAGCCAAGATCGGGTAGGAACAGGACAAGAGACCCAGTACTTC; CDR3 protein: CASSQDRVGTGQETQYF
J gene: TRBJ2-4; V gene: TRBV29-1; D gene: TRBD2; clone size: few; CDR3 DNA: TGCAGCGTGGGACTAGCGGGAGGGCCCGCGTCCAAAAACATTCAGTACTTC; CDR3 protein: CSVGLAGGPASKNIQYF
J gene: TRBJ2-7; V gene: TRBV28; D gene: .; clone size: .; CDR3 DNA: TGTGCCAGCAGTTTACCCTCAGCGGGACACTACGAGCAGTACTTC; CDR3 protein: CASSLPSAGHYEQYF
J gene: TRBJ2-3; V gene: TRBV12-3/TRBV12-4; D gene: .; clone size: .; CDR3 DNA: TGTGCCAGCAGCTCCTCCGGAACTATCGGAGATACGCAGTATTTT; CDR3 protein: CASSSSGTIGDTQYF
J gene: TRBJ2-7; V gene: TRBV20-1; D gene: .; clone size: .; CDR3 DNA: TGCAGTGCTTGGGGGACTCAGAGCTCCTACAATGAGCAGTACTTC; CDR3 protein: CSAWGTQSSYNEQYF
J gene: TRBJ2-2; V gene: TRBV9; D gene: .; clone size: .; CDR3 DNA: TGTGCCAGCAGCGTAGGAGAGGGGACCGGGGAGCTGTTTTTT; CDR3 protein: CASSVGEGTGELFF
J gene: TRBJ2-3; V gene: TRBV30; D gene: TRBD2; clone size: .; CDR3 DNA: TGTGCCTGGAGTCTAGCCGGCGGGAGTTCAGATACGCAGTATTTT; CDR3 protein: CAWSLAGGSSDTQYF
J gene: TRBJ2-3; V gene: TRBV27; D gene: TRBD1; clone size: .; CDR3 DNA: TGTGCCAGCAGCTGGGACAGGGGGAGGTATTTT; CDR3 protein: CASSWDRGRYF
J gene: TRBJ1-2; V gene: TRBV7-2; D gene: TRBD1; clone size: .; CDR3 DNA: TGTGCCAGCAGCTTAGCGCCGGGACAGGATGGCTACACCTTC; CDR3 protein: CASSLAPGQDGYTF
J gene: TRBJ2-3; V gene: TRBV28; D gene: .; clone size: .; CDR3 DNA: TGTGCCAGCAGTCCCTCGTACGTGTTTTGGGGCACAGATACGCAGTATTTT; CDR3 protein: CASSPSYVFWGTDTQYF
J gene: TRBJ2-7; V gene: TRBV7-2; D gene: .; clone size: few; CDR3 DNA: TGTGCCAGCAGCAAACCGGGGATCTCCTACGAGCAGTACTTC; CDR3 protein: CASSKPGISYEQYF
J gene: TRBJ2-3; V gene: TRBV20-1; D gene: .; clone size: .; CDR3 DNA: TGCAGTGCTATGAAACGTGGCACAGATACGCAGTATTTT; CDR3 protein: CSAMKRGTDTQYF
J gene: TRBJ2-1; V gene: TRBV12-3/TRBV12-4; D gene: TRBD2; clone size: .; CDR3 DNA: TGTGCCAGCAGTTTGCCCTCCCAGCTTGCGGGAGGGAACTACAATGAGCAGTTCTTC; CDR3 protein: CASSLPSQLAGGNYNEQFF
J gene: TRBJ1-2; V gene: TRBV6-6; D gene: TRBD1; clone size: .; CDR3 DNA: TGTGCCAGCAGTTACTCGATCGGACAGGGGGCGGGGGGCTACACCTTC; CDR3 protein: CASSYSIGQGAGGYTF
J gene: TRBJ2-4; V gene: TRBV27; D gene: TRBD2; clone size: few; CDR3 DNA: TGTGCCAGCAGTTACAACGGGAGAGCGGGAGGTGGGGAGCAGTACTTC; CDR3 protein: CASSYNGRAGGGEQYF
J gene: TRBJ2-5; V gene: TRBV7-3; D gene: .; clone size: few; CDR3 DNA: TGTGCCAACCCGCGCCCAGATGGGACCCAGTACTTC; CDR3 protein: CANPRPDGTQYF
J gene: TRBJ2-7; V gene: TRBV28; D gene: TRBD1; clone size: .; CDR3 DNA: TGTGCCAGCAGCCAATCCGCCGGACAGGAGGACGAGCAGTACTTC; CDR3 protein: CASSQSAGQEDEQYF
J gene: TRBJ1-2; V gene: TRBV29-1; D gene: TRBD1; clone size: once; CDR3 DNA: TGCAGCGTCGGACAGGGCTATGGCTACACCTTC; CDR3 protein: CSVGQGYGYTF
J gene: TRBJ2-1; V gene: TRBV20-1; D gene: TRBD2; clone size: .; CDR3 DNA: TGCAGTGCTGATTCTACCAGCGGGGGTTACAATGAGCAGTTCTTC; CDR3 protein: CSADSTSGGYNEQFF
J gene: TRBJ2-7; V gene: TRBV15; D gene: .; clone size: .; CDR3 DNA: TGTGCCACCAGCTTGGGGCCCCCGATAACCTACGAGCAGTACTTC; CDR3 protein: CATSLGPPITYEQYF
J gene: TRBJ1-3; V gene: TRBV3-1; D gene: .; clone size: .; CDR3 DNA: TGTGCCAGCAGCGAATCTCGGACGGGAATACCCTCTGGAAACACCATATATTTT; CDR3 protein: CASSESRTGIPSGNTIYF
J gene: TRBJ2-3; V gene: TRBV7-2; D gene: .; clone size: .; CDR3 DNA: TGTGCCAGCACCCACCTCGGGCGAGATACGCAGTATTTT; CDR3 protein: CASTHLGRDTQYF
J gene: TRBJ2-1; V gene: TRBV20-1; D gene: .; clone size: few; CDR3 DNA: TGCAGTGCTGGTTTTCCCGGGACTGAGTACAATGAGCAGTTCTTC; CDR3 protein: CSAGFPGTEYNEQFF
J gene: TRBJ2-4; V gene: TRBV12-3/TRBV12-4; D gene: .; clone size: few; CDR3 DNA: TGTGCCAGCACCATCGTCTCGGGGGTCGGAGAGCAGTACTTC; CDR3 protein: CASTIVSGVGEQYF